These 31 T cell receptor beta chains share one sample of origin, sequenced in a study of tissue T cells after allogeneic stem cell transplantation. Libraries were prepared by immunoSEQ multiplex PCR; TCRdb keeps only in-frame clonotypes and omits some of them. The sample shows about 22,000 clones, 55% to 80% of them seen only once. Sequencing was performed on spleen. These receptors originate from a female BALB/c mouse in good health. The strain's MHC type: H2-d.

This clone showed up just a few times. Mouse germline and gene names are used. The CDR3 is cut off 1 residue early in the read; its end comes from the germline J gene. The V call is TRBV29, the J call TRBJ2-7; a weak D match, TRBD1 (6 bases). In germline, CDR1 is MSHET, CDR2 SYDVDS. V was pared by 4 bases and J by 4 bases, with 8 bases between. This CDR3 comprises 12 residues. CDR3 bases read: TGTGCTAGCAGTTCCGACAGGTATGAACAGTAC. Amino acids: CASSSDRYEQY. The full CDR3 sequence reads CASSSDRYEQYF.

A word on this clone: Each gene name is a mouse one. Read data end 1 residue before the CDR3 end; the end is taken from the germline J gene. This chain links TRBV13-2 with TRBJ2-3; 7 nucleotides line up with TRBD2. Germline V gene lookup returns CDR1 NNHNN and CDR2 SYGAGS (reference sequence). This CDR3 is 16 amino acids long. J lost 0 bases, V lost 0 bases, and 4 bases had no gene match. The CDR3 loop is CASGDESGGSAETLYF. Partial CDR3 DNA: TGTGCCAGCGGTGATGAATCTGGGGGTAGTGCAGAAACGCTGTAT.

With respect to this clone: Gene and germline names: mouse. The CDR3 goes on 1 residue after the read ends, and that part is filled in from the germline J gene. The chain has TRBV5 and TRBJ2-2, with 9 bases fitting TRBD2. In germline, CDR1 is LGHNA, CDR2 YNLKQL (reference sequence). V was clipped by 2 bases and J by 2 bases; unmatched bases: 3. There are 16 residues in the CDR3. The CDR3 loop reads CASSQNWGANTGQLYF. The covered CDR3 bases are TGTGCCAGCAGCCAAAACTGGGGGGCCAACACCGGGCAGCTCTAC.

Details on this clone: Mouse names are used for the genes. The read terminates 1 residue before the CDR3 end, so the remaining end is supplied by the germline J gene. The chain is built from TRBV2 and TRBJ1-2; D is uncertain. CDR1 is LGHNA and CDR2 is YSYQKL in the germline V gene. V was trimmed by 1 base and J by 0 bases, leaving 3 bases between them. The CDR3 covers 13 residues. The CDR3 sequence is CASSQGPNSDYTF. Incomplete CDR3 DNA: TGTGCCAGCAGCCAAGGACCAAACTCCGACTACACC.

As to this clone: Gene names denote mouse genes. The sequence runs out 1 residue before the end of the CDR3; the remainder is reconstructed from the germline J gene. The genes are TRBV5 and TRBJ1-3; D is perhaps TRBD1 (6 bases). This CDR3 region has 17 residues. CDR1 and CDR2 (germline): LGHNA, YNLKQL (reference sequence). The V gene lost 0 bases and the J gene lost 0 bases, with 12 bases spanning the gap. The DNA read from the CDR3 is TGTGCCAGCAGCCAAGACTCTGGGACATCTTCTGGAAATACGCTCTAT. Residues: CASSQDSGTSSGNTLY. The entire CDR3 protein is CASSQDSGTSSGNTLYF.

This clone has only a few counts. Gene names follow the mouse nomenclature. The CDR3 end is not reached by the read, which stops 1 residue before it; the germline J gene fills it in. V usage is TRBV13-1 and J usage is TRBJ2-2, with TRBD1 matching over 8 bases. CDR3 size: 15 residues. Germline CDR1 and CDR2: NSHNY and SYGAGN. With 4 bases clipped from V and 0 bases from J, the junction kept 2 bases outside the gene matches. The CDR3 here is CASSRGQANTGQLYF. The CDR3 bases that were read are TGTGCCAGCAGTAGGGGACAGGCAAACACCGGGCAGCTCTAC.

Concerning this clone: Gene names are mouse gene names. The read gets to within 1 residue of the CDR3 end, and the germline J gene fills in the rest. The chain carries TRBV13-3 and TRBJ2-4; the D is unclear. Between the trimmed V and J ends, which lost 2 bases and 4 bases, there was a span of 5 bases. Germline V CDR1 and CDR2: NNHDY, SYVADS. The CDR3 totals 12 residues. CDR3 protein: CASSESENTLYF. The sequenced CDR3 bases are TGTGCCAGCAGTGAATCAGAAAACACCTTGTAC.

To note about this clone: Germline and genes here are mouse. The part of the CDR3 DNA that was read is TGTGCCAGCAGCTTAGGGGGGACGGATCAAAACACCTTGTAC. It yields the protein CASSLGGTDQNTLY. The whole CDR3 protein reads CASSLGGTDQNTLYF. The V and J genes are TRBV3 and TRBJ2-4; D might be TRBD1 or TRBD2, each matching 5 bases. With the read ending 1 residue before the CDR3 end, the germline J gene is used to fill in that end. The V end lost 1 base, the J end lost 2 bases, and 10 bases lay between the germline ends. Germline CDR1 is SNHLY and CDR2 is FYNGKV (reference sequence). The CDR3 has 15 amino acids.

About this clone: The germline and genes are mouse ones. The CDR3 end falls 1 residue outside the read, so it is completed with the germline J gene. The V call is TRBV4, the J call TRBJ2-1; TRBD1 might be the D (6 bases). V was shortened by 5 bases and J by 0 bases, with 11 bases between the two germline ends. CDR1 is LGHDT, CDR2 YNNKQL, per germline (reference sequence). This CDR3 comprises 15 residues. CDR3 sequence: CASSHHRDNYAEQFF. CDR3 DNA (partial): TGTGCCAGCAGCCACCACAGGGATAACTATGCTGAGCAGTTC.

Details on this clone: The genes are named according to mouse. The read ends 1 residue early relative to the CDR3; the germline J gene fills the gap. The rearrangement links TRBV4 to TRBJ2-4; TRBD2 aligns across 9 bases. The V gene end was trimmed by 5 bases and the J gene end by 0 bases; junction bases not matched to a gene: 6. Germline V gives CDR1 LGHDT, CDR2 YNNKQL (reference sequence). This CDR3 has 16 residues. This CDR3 reads CASSQLGGTSQNTLYF. Partial CDR3 DNA: TGTGCCAGCAGCCAACTGGGGGGAACTAGTCAAAACACCTTGTAC.

Notes on this clone: The gene symbols are mouse symbols. The CDR3 end is not reached by the read, which stops 1 residue before it; the germline J gene fills it in. The chain couples TRBV29 to TRBJ1-4; 10 bases match TRBD1. This CDR3 comprises 13 residues. Trimming removed 8 bases from V and 4 bases from J; junction bases left unmatched: 1. Germline CDR1 and CDR2: MSHET and SYDVDS. The CDR3 protein is CASRTGGNERLFF. CDR3 bases read: TGTGCTAGCCGGACAGGGGGCAACGAAAGATTATTT. Complete variable domain (other parts from reference TRBV29 and TRBJ1-4): DMKVTQMPRYLIKRMGENVLLECGQDMSHETMYWYRQDPGLGLQLIYISYDVDSNSEGDIPKGYRVSRKKREHFSLILDSAKTNQTSVYFCASRTGGNERLFFGHGTKLSVL.

On this clone: Each gene name is a mouse one. The read terminates 1 residue ahead of where the CDR3 ends, so the germline J gene completes it. V usage is TRBV20 and J usage is TRBJ1-5; D gene ambiguous. This CDR3 spans 12 amino acids. Trimming took off 4 bases at V and 6 bases at J, with 10 bases between the two ends. Germline CDR1 GFQATS, CDR2 STVNSAI. The sequenced CDR3 bases are TGTGGTGCTACGGGCCCCGTCCAGGCTCCGCTT. Translated: CGATGPVQAPL. The whole CDR3 protein is CGATGPVQAPLF.

A note on this clone: Gene names refer to mouse genes. The read ends 1 residue before the CDR3 terminus; that terminus is restored from the germline J gene. This chain joins TRBV13-2 and TRBJ1-1, with D possibly being TRBD1 (5 bases). The CDR3 length is 12 residues. Germline values: CDR1 NNHNN, CDR2 SYGAGS (reference sequence). The V gene lost 2 bases and the J gene lost 5 bases, with 7 bases spanning the gap. CDR3 region: CASGDRQTEVFF. The part of the CDR3 DNA that was read is TGTGCCAGCGGTGACCGACAGACAGAAGTCTTC.

Concerning this clone: Genes here carry mouse names. The CDR3 extends 1 residue past the end of the read, so its final part is completed from the germline J gene. The chain has TRBV2 and TRBJ2-5; D may correspond to TRBD1 or TRBD2 (6 bases each). The CDR3 runs 13 residues. Looked up from germline, CDR1 is LGHNA and CDR2 is YSYQKL. V was cut by 3 bases and J by 5 bases, with 9 bases left in between. The CDR3: CASSQGARDTQYF. CDR3 bases read: TGTGCCAGCAGCCAGGGGGCACGAGACACCCAGTAC.

Details on this clone: Gene names follow the mouse nomenclature. The CDR3 end falls 1 residue outside the read, so it is completed with the germline J gene. The V call is TRBV19, the J call TRBJ2-7; 8 positions agree with TRBD2. Germline V gene lookup returns CDR1 FNHDT and CDR2 SITEND (reference sequence). The CDR3 consists of 13 residues. V dropped 5 bases and J dropped 0; count of bases not matched to a gene: 1. CDR3 DNA, as far as it was read: TGTGCCAGCAGGGGGGGGCGCTCCTATGAACAGTAC. This translates into CASRGGRSYEQY. The CDR3 as a whole reads CASRGGRSYEQYF.

On this clone itself: Here the gene names and germline are mouse. The read terminates 1 residue ahead of where the CDR3 ends, so the germline J gene completes it. This chain connects TRBV1 to TRBJ1-4; 8 bases fit TRBD1. This CDR3 region has 16 residues. The V gene end was trimmed by 5 bases and the J gene end by 1 base; junction bases not matched to a gene: 6. Germline CDR1 NSQYPW, CDR2 LRSPGD (reference sequence). The DNA read from the CDR3 is TGCACCTGCAGTCACGGGACAGGAGCTTCCAACGAAAGATTATTT. Residues: CTCSHGTGASNERLF. The full CDR3 protein is CTCSHGTGASNERLFF.

Regarding this clone: The gene symbols are mouse symbols. The read ends 1 residue shy of where the CDR3 ends; the end is completed using the germline J gene. J is TRBJ2-1 and V is TRBV3; 14 nucleotides align to TRBD2. The CDR3 has 17 residues. The junction had 5 bases not matched to a gene; V was cut back by 5 bases and J by 2 bases. CDR1 is SNHLY, CDR2 FYNGKV, per germline (reference sequence). CDR3 DNA, as far as it was read: TGTGCCAGCAGCCCCCGGGACTGGGGGGGCTACTATGCTGAGCAGTTC. Its protein product is CASSPRDWGGYYAEQF. The CDR3 as a whole reads CASSPRDWGGYYAEQFF.

As to this clone: Gene names and germline refer to mouse. Read coverage stops 1 residue before the CDR3 terminus; the germline J gene supplies the remainder. The chain has TRBV31 and TRBJ2-7; 7 positions match TRBD2. J lost 4 bases, V lost 1 base, and 1 base had no gene match. The CDR3 is made up of 12 amino acids. Germline-derived CDR1 and CDR2 are GKSSPN and SITVG. CDR3 bases read: TGTGCCTGGAGTCAACTGGGGTATGAACAGTAC. The encoded protein is CAWSQLGYEQY. The CDR3 as a whole reads CAWSQLGYEQYF.

This clone has only a few counts. The genes are named according to mouse. Coverage ceases 1 residue before the CDR3 finishes, and the germline J gene fills in the end. The V and J genes are TRBV19 and TRBJ1-3; 7 nucleotides match TRBD1. CDR1 is FNHDT, CDR2 SITEND, per germline (reference sequence). This CDR3 region has 13 residues. The junction had 2 bases not matched to a gene; V was cut back by 6 bases and J by 2 bases. The CDR3 bases that were read are TGTGCCAGCATCGACAGGGCTGGAAATACGCTCTAT. Translated, it gives CASIDRAGNTLY. From start to end, the CDR3 is CASIDRAGNTLYF.

About this clone: Genes and germline come from the mouse. The read finishes 1 residue shy of the CDR3 end, and the germline J gene is used to complete it. V usage is TRBV29 and J usage is TRBJ1-3, with D possibly TRBD1 on 5 matching bases. In germline, CDR1 is MSHET, CDR2 SYDVDS. This CDR3 is 16 amino acids long. V dropped 4 bases and J dropped 0 bases, with 13 bases sitting between them. The DNA read from the CDR3 is TGTGCTAGCAGTTCCTGGGACGGAAATTCTGGAAATACGCTCTAT. As protein: CASSSWDGNSGNTLY. The full CDR3 protein is CASSSWDGNSGNTLYF.

Concerning this clone: Each gene name is a mouse one. The CDR3 region is CASSRLGDNQDTQYF. The covered CDR3 bases are TGTGCCAGCAGTCGACTGGGGGATAACCAAGACACCCAGTAC. The chain recombines TRBV19 with TRBJ2-5, with 9 bases lining up with TRBD2. The read comes to an end 1 residue before the CDR3 does, leaving the germline J gene to fill in the end. V lost 4 bases, J lost 0 bases, and 3 bases stayed unmatched. The CDR3 has 15 residues. Germline loops: CDR1 FNHDT, CDR2 SITEND (reference sequence).

Points on this clone: Mouse gene names and germline throughout. The read stops 1 residue short of the end of the CDR3; the missing end is completed from the germline J gene. The chain couples TRBV2 to TRBJ1-4; 9 nucleotides agree with TRBD1. Trimming cost V 0 bases and J 1 base; bases outside gene matches: 3. The CDR3 is made up of 17 amino acids. From germline, CDR1 is LGHNA and CDR2 YSYQKL. CDR3: CASSQDRTGASNERLFF. Partial CDR3 DNA: TGTGCCAGCAGCCAAGATAGGACAGGGGCTTCCAACGAAAGATTATTT.

As for this clone: Gene names are the mouse ones. The CDR3 end falls 1 residue outside the read, so it is completed with the germline J gene. V and J are TRBV13-2 and TRBJ2-3, with 11 bases lining up with TRBD2. Germline CDR1 and CDR2: NNHNN and SYGAGS (reference sequence). This CDR3 region has 18 residues. Trimming removed 0 bases from V and 2 bases from J; junction bases left unmatched: 8. Here the CDR3 reads CASGDAQLGGRFAETLYF. CDR3 bases read: TGTGCCAGCGGTGATGCTCAACTGGGGGGGCGCTTTGCAGAAACGCTGTAT.

Worth noting for this clone: Germline and genes here are mouse. The read is 1 residue too short to cover the CDR3 end, so that end is filled in from the germline J gene. The chain links TRBV2 to TRBJ2-2, with TRBD2 matching 12 bases. The CDR3 spans 16 residues. Germline V CDR1 and CDR2: LGHNA, YSYQKL. The V segment lost 4 bases and the J segment 4 bases; nucleotides outside the gene matches: 4. The CDR3 loop is CASSPTGGAVTGQLYF. The part of the CDR3 DNA that was read is TGTGCCAGCAGCCCGACTGGGGGGGCGGTCACCGGGCAGCTCTAC.

In the case of this clone: The gene names given are mouse names. The sequence runs out 1 residue before the end of the CDR3; the remainder is reconstructed from the germline J gene. V is TRBV13-1 and J is TRBJ1-1; the D gene is possibly TRBD1 (5 bases). This CDR3 is built from 12 residues. V lost 1 base and J lost 10, with 11 bases in between. The germline V gene has CDR1 NSHNY and CDR2 SYGAGN. CDR3 sequence: CASSDKGRGVFF. CDR3 DNA (partial): TGTGCCAGCAGTGATAAGGGAAGGGGAGTCTTC.

As to this clone: All gene names here are mouse names. The CDR3 end is not reached by the read, which stops 1 residue before it; the germline J gene fills it in. The chain couples TRBV13-1 to TRBJ2-1, with 9 bases that match TRBD2. J gave up 6 bases and V 4 bases, and 2 bases lay outside the gene matches. Germline assignment: CDR1 NSHNY and CDR2 SYGAGN. The CDR3 spans 13 residues. The CDR3 region is CASSWTGAAEQFF. CDR3 DNA, as far as it was read: TGTGCCAGCAGTTGGACTGGGGCTGCTGAGCAGTTC.

This clone was counted a few times. Here the gene names and germline are mouse. With the read ending 1 residue before the CDR3 end, the germline J gene is used to fill in that end. This chain uses TRBV17 with TRBJ1-3, with D perhaps matching TRBD1 (6 bases). Germline CDR1 is MNHDT and CDR2 is YYDKIL. There are 14 residues in the CDR3. V was pared by 3 bases and J by 2 bases, with 8 bases between. The sequenced CDR3 bases are TGTGCTAGCAGTAGTCAGGGGACTGGAAATACGCTCTAT. As protein: CASSSQGTGNTLY. The entire CDR3 reads CASSSQGTGNTLYF.

In regard to this clone: Mouse gene names apply. The CDR3 region is CASSRTGENTLYF. The CDR3 DNA, read in part, is TGTGCCAGCAGCCGGACTGGCGAAAACACCTTGTAC. The chain employs TRBV2 and TRBJ2-4; 7 bases are a match to TRBD2. The read ends 1 residue before the CDR3 terminus; that terminus is restored from the germline J gene. Per germline, CDR1 LGHNA and CDR2 YSYQKL. The J segment lost 4 bases and the V segment lost 4 bases, leaving 2 bases of the junction unmatched. There are 13 residues in the CDR3. Full variable domain (remainder filled in from reference TRBV2 and TRBJ2-4): DPKIIQKPKYLVAVTGSEKILICEQYLGHNAMYWYRQSAKKPLEFMFSYSYQKLMDNQTASSRFQPQSSKKNHLDLQITALKPDDSATYFCASSRTGENTLYFGAGTRLSVL.

Only a few counts were recorded for this clone. Gene labels here are mouse ones. The missing CDR3 end, 1 residue past where the read stops, is filled in from the germline J gene. The V gene is TRBV2, the J gene TRBJ2-7; D remains unclear. Trimming shortened V by 0 bases and J by 0 bases, and 9 bases separated the two germline ends. Germline V gives CDR1 LGHNA, CDR2 YSYQKL. The CDR3 is made up of 15 amino acids. The CDR3 protein is CASSQDHKSSYEQYF. The CDR3 DNA, read in part, is TGTGCCAGCAGCCAAGACCACAAATCCTCCTATGAACAGTAC.

In regard to this clone: The gene names given are mouse names. The read gets to within 1 residue of the CDR3 end, and the germline J gene fills in the rest. The genes are TRBV2 and TRBJ2-7; TRBD1 agrees at 9 bases. CDR3 size: 14 residues. Germline CDR1 LGHNA, CDR2 YSYQKL. Trimming took 1 base from V and 4 from J; bases not matched to a gene: 2. The CDR3 DNA, read in part, is TGTGCCAGCAGCCAAGCCGGGACAGGGTATGAACAGTAC. Protein: CASSQAGTGYEQY. The complete CDR3 protein is CASSQAGTGYEQYF.

In its sample, this clone was seen a few times. Gene names and germline match the mouse. From the germline J gene comes the end of the CDR3, since the read stops 1 residue before it. The chain employs TRBV5 and TRBJ2-7; TRBD1 aligns across 8 bases. From germline, CDR1 is LGHNA and CDR2 YNLKQL (reference sequence). The CDR3 contains 12 residues. Germline trimming cut 1 base from V and 7 bases from J; bases unmatched to any gene: 0. The DNA read from the CDR3 is TGTGCCAGCAGCCAAGCAGGGGGCGAACAGTAC. Protein: CASSQAGGEQY. The entire CDR3 reads CASSQAGGEQYF.